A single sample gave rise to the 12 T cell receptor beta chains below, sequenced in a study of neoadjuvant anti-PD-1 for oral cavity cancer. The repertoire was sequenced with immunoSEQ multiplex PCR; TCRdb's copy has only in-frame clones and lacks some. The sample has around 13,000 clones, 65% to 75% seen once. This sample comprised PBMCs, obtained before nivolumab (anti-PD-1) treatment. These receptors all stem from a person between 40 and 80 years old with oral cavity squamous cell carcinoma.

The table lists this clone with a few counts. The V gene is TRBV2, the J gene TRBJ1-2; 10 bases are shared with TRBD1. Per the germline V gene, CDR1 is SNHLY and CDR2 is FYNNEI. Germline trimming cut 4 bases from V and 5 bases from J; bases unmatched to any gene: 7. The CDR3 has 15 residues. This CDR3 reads CASSARTGGSYGYTF. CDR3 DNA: TGTGCCAGCAGTGCCCGGACAGGGGGTTCGTATGGCTACACCTTC.

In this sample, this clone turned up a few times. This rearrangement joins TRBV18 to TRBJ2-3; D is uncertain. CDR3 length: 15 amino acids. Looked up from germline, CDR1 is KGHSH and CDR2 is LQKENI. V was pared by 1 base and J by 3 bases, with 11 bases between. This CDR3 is CASSPLPEGTDTQYF. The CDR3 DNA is TGTGCCAGCTCACCACTGCCCGAAGGGACAGATACGCAGTATTTT.

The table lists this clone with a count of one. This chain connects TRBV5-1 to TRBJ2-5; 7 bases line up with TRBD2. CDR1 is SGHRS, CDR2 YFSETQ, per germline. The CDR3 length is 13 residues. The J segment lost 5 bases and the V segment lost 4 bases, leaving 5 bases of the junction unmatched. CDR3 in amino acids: CASSDTSEETQYF. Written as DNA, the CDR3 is TGCGCCAGCAGCGACACTAGCGAGGAGACCCAGTACTTC.

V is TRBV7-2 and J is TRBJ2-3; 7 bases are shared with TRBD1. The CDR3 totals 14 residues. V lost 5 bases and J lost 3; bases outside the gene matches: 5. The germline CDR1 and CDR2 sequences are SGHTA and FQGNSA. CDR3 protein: CASSPDRATDTQYF. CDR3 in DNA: TGTGCCAGCAGCCCTGACAGGGCGACAGATACGCAGTATTTT.

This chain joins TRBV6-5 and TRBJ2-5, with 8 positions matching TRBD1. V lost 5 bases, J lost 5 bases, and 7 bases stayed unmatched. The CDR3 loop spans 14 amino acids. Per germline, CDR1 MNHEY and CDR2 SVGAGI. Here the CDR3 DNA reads TGTGCCAGCAGTACCGGGACAGGTTGGGAGACCCAGTACTTC. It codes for CASSTGTGWETQYF.

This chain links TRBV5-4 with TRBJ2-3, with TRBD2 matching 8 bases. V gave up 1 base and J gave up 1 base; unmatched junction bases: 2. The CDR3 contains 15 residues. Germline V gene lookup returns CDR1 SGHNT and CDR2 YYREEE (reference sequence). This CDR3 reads CASSLRGGGTDTQYF. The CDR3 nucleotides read TGTGCCAGCAGCTTGCGGGGGGGCGGCACAGATACGCAGTATTTT. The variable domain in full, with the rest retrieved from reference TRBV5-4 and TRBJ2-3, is ETGVTQSPTHLIKTRGQQVTLRCSSQSGHNTVSWYQQALGQGPQFIFQYYREEENGRGNFPPRFSGLQFPNYSSELNVNALELDDSALYLCASSLRGGGTDTQYFGPGTRLTVL.

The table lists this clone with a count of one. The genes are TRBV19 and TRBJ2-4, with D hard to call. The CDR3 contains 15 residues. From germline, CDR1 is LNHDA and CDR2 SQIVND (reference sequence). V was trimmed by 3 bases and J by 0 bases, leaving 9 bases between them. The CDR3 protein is CASSISAVAKNIQYF. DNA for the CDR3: TGTGCCAGTAGTATTTCGGCAGTAGCCAAAAACATTCAGTACTTC.

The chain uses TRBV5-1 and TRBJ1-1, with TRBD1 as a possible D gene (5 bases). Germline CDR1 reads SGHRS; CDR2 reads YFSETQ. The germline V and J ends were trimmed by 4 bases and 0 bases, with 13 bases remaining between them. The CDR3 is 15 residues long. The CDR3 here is CASSHQTVLNTEAFF. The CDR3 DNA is TGCGCCAGCAGCCACCAGACAGTCCTGAACACTGAAGCTTTCTTT.

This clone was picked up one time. Written as DNA, the CDR3 is TGTGCCAGCAGCCAAGATCGTAGACAGGGGCGGAATACGCAGTATTTT. This encodes CASSQDRRQGRNTQYF. The chain is built from TRBV4-2 and TRBJ2-3; TRBD1 agrees at 8 bases. Germline CDR1 LGHNA, CDR2 YNFKEQ. The CDR3 loop spans 16 amino acids. V gave up 0 bases and J gave up 7 bases; unmatched junction bases: 9.

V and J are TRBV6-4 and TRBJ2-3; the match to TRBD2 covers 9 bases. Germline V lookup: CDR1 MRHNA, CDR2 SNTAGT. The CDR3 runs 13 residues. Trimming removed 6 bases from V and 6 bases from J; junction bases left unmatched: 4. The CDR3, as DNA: TGTGCCAGCAGCGGGACTAGCCGGGATACGCAGTATTTT. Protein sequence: CASSGTSRDTQYF.

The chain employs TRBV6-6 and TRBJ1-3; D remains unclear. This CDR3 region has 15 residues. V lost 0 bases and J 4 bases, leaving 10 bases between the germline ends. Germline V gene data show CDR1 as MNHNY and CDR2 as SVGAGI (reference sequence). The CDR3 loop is CASSYSMGGGNTIYF. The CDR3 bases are TGTGCCAGCAGTTACTCGATGGGCGGGGGAAACACCATATATTTT.

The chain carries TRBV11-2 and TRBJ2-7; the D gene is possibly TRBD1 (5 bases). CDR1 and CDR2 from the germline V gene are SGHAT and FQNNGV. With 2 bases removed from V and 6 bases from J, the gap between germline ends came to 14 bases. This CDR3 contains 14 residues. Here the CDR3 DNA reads TGTGCCAGCAGCTTAAAAGCAGGAAGGGGCGAGCAGTACTTC. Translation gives CASSLKAGRGEQYF.